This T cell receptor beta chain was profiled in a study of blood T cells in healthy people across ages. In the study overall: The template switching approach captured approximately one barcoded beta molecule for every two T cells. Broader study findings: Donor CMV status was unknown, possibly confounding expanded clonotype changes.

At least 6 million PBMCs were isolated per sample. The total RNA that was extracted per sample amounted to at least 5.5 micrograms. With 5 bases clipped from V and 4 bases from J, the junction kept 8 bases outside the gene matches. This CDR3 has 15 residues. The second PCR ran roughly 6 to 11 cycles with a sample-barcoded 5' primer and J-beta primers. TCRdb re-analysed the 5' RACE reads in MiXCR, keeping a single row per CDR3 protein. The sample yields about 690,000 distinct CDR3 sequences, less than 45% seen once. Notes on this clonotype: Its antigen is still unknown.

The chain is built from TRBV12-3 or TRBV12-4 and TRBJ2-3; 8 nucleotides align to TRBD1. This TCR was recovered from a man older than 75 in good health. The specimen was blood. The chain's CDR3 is CASSPSQGAADTQYF. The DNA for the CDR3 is TGTGCCAGCAGTCCCTCCCAGGGGGCAGCAGATACGCAGTATTTT.